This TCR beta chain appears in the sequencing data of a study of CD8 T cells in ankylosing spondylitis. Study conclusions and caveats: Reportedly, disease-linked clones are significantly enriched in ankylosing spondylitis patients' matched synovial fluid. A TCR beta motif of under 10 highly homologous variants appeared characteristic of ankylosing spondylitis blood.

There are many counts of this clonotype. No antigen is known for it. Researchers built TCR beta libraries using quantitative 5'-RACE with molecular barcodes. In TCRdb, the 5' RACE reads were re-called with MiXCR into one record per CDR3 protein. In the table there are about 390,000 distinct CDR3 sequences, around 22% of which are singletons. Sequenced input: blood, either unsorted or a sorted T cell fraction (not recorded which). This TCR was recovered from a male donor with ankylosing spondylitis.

CDR3 loop: CASSGQGADTGELFF. The CDR3 DNA reads TGCGCCAGCAGCGGACAGGGGGCAGACACCGGGGAGCTGTTTTTT. The chain recombines TRBV5-1 with TRBJ2-2; 11 positions match TRBD1. Trimming cost V 4 bases and J 3 bases; bases outside gene matches: 2. This CDR3 spans 15 amino acids. From germline, CDR1 is SGHRS and CDR2 YFSETQ.